Shown below are 30 T cell receptor beta chains from a single sample sequenced in a study of long-term antiretroviral therapy in people with HIV. Version v3.0 of the immunoSEQ assay ran at survey level. Profiled with immunoSEQ multiplex PCR; TCRdb holds only in-frame clones, not every one. The sample holds approximately 24,000 clones, 87% seen once. The sample in question was unsorted PBMCs, obtained 1.8 years before starting antiretroviral therapy. All receptors come from a man in his fifties or sixties with HIV.

V gene TRBV5-1 combines with J gene TRBJ2-1, with 7 nucleotides matching TRBD1. CDR1 is SGHRS and CDR2 is YFSETQ in the germline V gene. There are 12 residues in the CDR3. J was trimmed by 7 bases and V by 6 bases; bases with no gene match: 4. This CDR3 reads CASNDRVNEQFF. The CDR3 nucleotides read TGCGCCAGCAACGACAGGGTGAATGAGCAGTTCTTC.

This chain uses TRBV5-1 with TRBJ2-3, with D uncertain. The CDR3 loop spans 14 amino acids. Germline-derived CDR1 and CDR2 are SGHRS and YFSETQ. V dropped 0 bases and J dropped 5 bases, with 10 bases sitting between them. The CDR3 protein is CASSLGHGEDTQYF. DNA for the CDR3: TGCGCCAGCAGCTTGGGGCACGGAGAAGATACGCAGTATTTT.

The gene calls are TRBV7-9 and TRBJ1-6; D is undetermined. V was cut by 1 base and J by 8 bases, with 12 bases left in between. Germline-derived CDR1 and CDR2 are SEHNR and FQNEAQ (reference sequence). The CDR3 extends over 15 amino acids. CDR3 in amino acids: CASSLVAVGYSPLHF. CDR3 coding DNA: TGTGCCAGCAGCTTAGTAGCTGTTGGGTATTCACCCCTCCACTTT.

The rearrangement links TRBV2 to TRBJ1-5; tentative D call: TRBD1 (5 bases). Germline CDR1 reads SNHLY; CDR2 reads FYNNEI. V was trimmed by 3 bases and J by 0 bases, leaving 15 bases between them. The CDR3 totals 17 residues. The CDR3 bases are TGTGCCAGCAGTGATCGGCAGACAGTTTATAGCAATCAGCCCCAGCATTTT. Protein product: CASSDRQTVYSNQPQHF.

V usage is TRBV9 and J usage is TRBJ2-7, with TRBD1 identical over 8 bases. Germline values: CDR1 SGDLS, CDR2 YYNGEE. Losses at the gene ends were 3 bases for V and 6 bases for J; bases not matched to a gene: 8. This CDR3 contains 14 residues. The CDR3 is CASSAAGGSAEQYF. The CDR3 DNA reads TGTGCCAGCAGCGCCGCAGGGGGCTCCGCCGAGCAGTACTTC. The entire variable domain, with the rest obtained from reference TRBV9 and TRBJ2-7, is as follows: DSGVTQTPKHLITATGQRVTLRCSPRSGDLSVYWYQQSLDQGLQFLIQYYNGEERAKGNILERFSAQQFPDLHSELNLSSLELGDSALYFCASSAAGGSAEQYFGPGTRLTVT.

The gene calls are TRBV5-4 and TRBJ2-2, with 12 nucleotides matching TRBD2. The CDR3 has 19 residues. Looked up from germline, CDR1 is SGHNT and CDR2 is YYREEE (reference sequence). The V and J ends lost 3 bases and 6 bases, in that order; junction bases with no gene match: 15. The CDR3 coding sequence is TGTGCCAGCAGCTCCGTGAAAGACGTACTAGCGGGAGGTCCCGGGGAGCTGTTTTTT. This gives the protein CASSSVKDVLAGGPGELFF.

By its share, this clone is medium-sized. The chain has TRBV4-1 and TRBJ2-3; the match to TRBD2 covers 8 bases. The V segment lost 1 base and the J segment 3 bases; nucleotides outside the gene matches: 9. The CDR3 is 17 amino acids. From germline, CDR1 is MGHRA and CDR2 YSYEKL. The CDR3: CASSQGPGGLGTDTQYF. CDR3 coding DNA: TGCGCCAGCAGCCAAGGGCCTGGGGGACTAGGGACAGATACGCAGTATTTT.

CDR3 amino acids: CAGRGVGQGANGYTF. The CDR3 region has the DNA TGTGCCGGACGAGGGGTGGGACAGGGGGCGAATGGCTACACCTTC. The chain has TRBV2 and TRBJ1-2; 12 bases are shared with TRBD1. The V gene's germline CDR1 is SNHLY and CDR2 FYNNEI. The CDR3 has 15 amino acids. Losses at the gene ends were 11 bases for V and 6 bases for J; bases not matched to a gene: 13.

The chain carries TRBV19 and TRBJ2-3; 7 positions agree with TRBD1. The V segment lost 3 bases and the J segment 4 bases; nucleotides outside the gene matches: 1. The CDR3 extends over 13 amino acids. Germline V lookup: CDR1 LNHDA, CDR2 SQIVND (reference sequence). The CDR3 coding sequence is TGTGCCAGTAGTATGGGGACAGCAGATACGCAGTATTTT. Translated: CASSMGTADTQYF.

The genes are TRBV7-9 and TRBJ1-4; 12 nucleotides match TRBD1. J was trimmed by 8 bases and V by 5 bases; bases with no gene match: 3. Per the germline V gene, CDR1 is SEHNR and CDR2 is FQNEAQ (reference sequence). This CDR3 has 14 residues. CDR3 nucleotides: TGTGCCAGCAGCCGGGGACAGGGGGCAGAAAAACTGTTTTTT. Amino acids: CASSRGQGAEKLFF.

V gene TRBV6-1 combines with J gene TRBJ1-1; D is possibly TRBD1 (5 bases). The CDR3 contains 13 residues. V lost 6 bases to trimming and J lost 2 bases, with 10 bases between them. Germline V gene data show CDR1 as MNHNS and CDR2 as SASEGT. The CDR3 is CASRAQGNTEAFF. The CDR3 coding sequence is TGTGCCAGCAGAGCTCAGGGAAACACTGAAGCTTTCTTT.

The CDR3 here is CASSIGLRQNTGELFF. The CDR3 DNA follows: TGTGCCAGTAGTATAGGTTTGCGGCAGAACACCGGGGAGCTGTTTTTT. V is TRBV19 and J is TRBJ2-2; D gene ambiguous. Germline CDR1 is LNHDA and CDR2 is SQIVND (reference sequence). Trimming shortened V by 1 base and J by 1 base, and 10 bases separated the two germline ends. The CDR3 is 16 amino acids.

The chain uses TRBV13 and TRBJ1-2; 7 bases are a match to TRBD1. This CDR3 has 13 residues. V trimming: 5 bases; J trimming: 4 bases; junction bases outside the gene matches: 4. Germline CDR1 reads PRHDT; CDR2 reads FYEKMQ (reference sequence). CDR3 residues: CASSHRGGYGYTF. The CDR3 DNA is TGTGCCAGCAGCCACAGGGGTGGCTATGGCTACACCTTC.

The rearrangement links TRBV27 to TRBJ2-5; TRBD2 is a possible D gene (7 bases). The germline V gene has CDR1 MNHEY and CDR2 SMNVEV (reference sequence). The CDR3 runs to 16 residues. V lost 8 bases and J 2 bases, leaving 21 bases between the germline ends. The CDR3 loop reads CASRGATAILQETQYF. The CDR3 DNA reads TGTGCCAGCCGGGGGGCGACAGCCATCCTTCAAGAGACCCAGTACTTC.

The CDR3 sequence is CASSLGTIEQFF. The CDR3 DNA follows: TGTGCCAGCAGCCTCGGGACTATTGAGCAGTTCTTC. The V and J genes are TRBV11-1 and TRBJ2-1, with 7 bases fitting TRBD2. Germline V lookup: CDR1 SGHAT, CDR2 FQDESV (reference sequence). CDR3 size: 12 residues. J was trimmed by 9 bases and V by 5 bases; bases with no gene match: 4.

The rearrangement uses TRBV5-1 and TRBJ1-1; D might be TRBD1 (5 bases). The CDR3 totals 15 residues. Looked up from germline, CDR1 is SGHRS and CDR2 is YFSETQ. Trimming took off 4 bases at V and 3 bases at J, with 16 bases between the two ends. The CDR3 here is CASSLGRTVYTEAFF. The CDR3 region has the DNA TGCGCCAGCAGCCTGGGACGGACGGTTTACACTGAAGCTTTCTTT.

This sequence joins TRBV9 and TRBJ2-3; 9 bases agree with TRBD1. CDR3 size: 17 residues. Trimming at V came to 3 bases and at J to 4 bases, leaving 12 bases not matched to a gene. The V gene's germline CDR1 is SGDLS and CDR2 YYNGEE. CDR3 loop: CASSAYRGRGIPDTQYF. CDR3 nucleotides: TGTGCCAGCAGCGCCTACAGGGGGCGCGGGATTCCAGATACGCAGTATTTT. Full variable domain (missing parts from reference TRBV9 and TRBJ2-3): DSGVTQTPKHLITATGQRVTLRCSPRSGDLSVYWYQQSLDQGLQFLIQYYNGEERAKGNILERFSAQQFPDLHSELNLSSLELGDSALYFCASSAYRGRGIPDTQYFGPGTRLTVL.

The chain is built from TRBV27 and TRBJ2-2; the D is unclear. The CDR3 is 14 residues long. Germline lookup yields CDR1 MNHEY and CDR2 SMNVEV (reference sequence). V was shortened by 2 bases and J by 5 bases, with 9 bases between the two germline ends. CDR3 nucleotides: TGTGCCAGCAGTTTAGGCTCAGGAACCGGGGAGCTGTTTTTT. Translation gives CASSLGSGTGELFF.

The chain carries TRBV6-4 and TRBJ2-2, with 10 nucleotides matching TRBD2. Germline-derived CDR1 and CDR2 are MRHNA and SNTAGT. The CDR3 has 18 amino acids. Trimming at V came to 10 bases and at J to 0 bases, leaving 14 bases not matched to a gene. The DNA for the CDR3 is TGTGCCATCCCCCATACCGGGACTAGCGCCACGAACACCGGGGAGCTGTTTTTT. Protein sequence: CAIPHTGTSATNTGELFF.

This rearrangement joins TRBV21-1 to TRBJ2-7; the table's D gene call, TRBD1, was not cross checked with the DNA. TRBV21-1 is annotated as a pseudogene. The CDR3 totals 16 residues. The CDR3 DNA follows: TGTGCCAGCAGCAAAGGACCGGGACAGCAAACCTACGAGCAGTACTTC. Amino acid sequence: CASSKGPGQQTYEQYF.

This chain uses TRBV10-3 with TRBJ2-7; D is unclear. Trimming shortened V by 2 bases and J by 1 base, and 9 bases separated the two germline ends. The CDR3 length is 14 residues. In germline, CDR1 is ENHRY, CDR2 SYGVKD. For the CDR3, the DNA is TGTGCCATCAGTGAGACGGGTGGATCCTACGAGCAGTACTTC. Translating gives CAISETGGSYEQYF.

This clone was found once. This chain connects TRBV4-3 to TRBJ2-5; the D is unclear. This CDR3 is 14 amino acids long. CDR1 is LGHNA, CDR2 YSLEER, per germline. Trimming cost V 0 bases and J 5 bases, with 10 bases left between them. The CDR3 is CASSQDRSRETQYF. The CDR3 coding sequence is TGCGCCAGCAGCCAAGATCGCAGTAGGGAGACCCAGTACTTC.

The chain is built from TRBV29-1 and TRBJ1-4, with TRBD1 as a possible D gene (5 bases). The CDR3 contains 14 residues. Per the germline V gene, CDR1 is SQVTM and CDR2 is ANQGSEA. Trimming shortened V by 4 bases and J by 2 bases, and 11 bases separated the two germline ends. The CDR3 DNA sequence: TGCAGCGTTGCCTTCGGGGGGACTAATGAAAAACTGTTTTTT. Translated: CSVAFGGTNEKLFF.

V and J are TRBV6-5 and TRBJ2-7, with 8 bases aligning to TRBD1. In germline, CDR1 is MNHEY, CDR2 SVGAGI. J gave up 3 bases and V 6 bases, and 10 bases lay outside the gene matches. This CDR3 has 15 residues. The CDR3 region is CASSDRQGSHYEQYF. As DNA, the CDR3 is TGTGCCAGCAGCGACCGACAGGGGTCCCACTACGAGCAGTACTTC.

This chain connects TRBV5-1 to TRBJ2-7; tentative D call: TRBD1 (6 bases). The length of the CDR3 is 12 residues. Germline CDR1 reads SGHRS; CDR2 reads YFSETQ. Trimming left V 1 base short and J 7 bases short, with 9 bases between. The CDR3 region has the DNA TGCGCCAGCAGCTTGAACAGGGATGAGCAGTACTTC. Amino acid sequence: CASSLNRDEQYF.

The chain links TRBV19 to TRBJ2-7, with 12 bases aligning to TRBD1. Germline V CDR1 and CDR2: LNHDA, SQIVND (reference sequence). The CDR3 totals 16 residues. The CDR3 DNA reads as TGTGCAAATTATACCCGTCGGGACAGGGGGCACTACGAGCAGTACTTC. Amino acid sequence: CANYTRRDRGHYEQYF.

The chain links TRBV7-3 to TRBJ2-1; 8 nucleotides match TRBD2. This CDR3 comprises 18 residues. The V gene end was trimmed by 4 bases and the J gene end by 9 bases; junction bases not matched to a gene: 20. Germline CDR1 SGHTA, CDR2 FQGTGA. As DNA, the CDR3 is TGTGCCAGCAGCTCTAGACTAGGAAGGGGAGCGGGAGTCTGTGAGCAGTTCTTC. Encoded protein: CASSSRLGRGAGVCEQFF.

The CDR3 DNA follows: TGTGCCAGCTCACCCGGACAGAGAAGCACAGATACGCAGTATTTT. As protein: CASSPGQRSTDTQYF. The rearrangement joins TRBV18 to TRBJ2-3; a weak D match, TRBD1 (6 bases). Trimming stripped 3 bases from V and 0 bases from J, with 10 bases between. Germline V CDR1 and CDR2: KGHSH, LQKENI. This CDR3 has 15 residues.

This chain links TRBV12-5 with TRBJ2-3; D call uncertain. This CDR3 has 13 amino acids. The germline V gene encodes CDR1 LGHNT and CDR2 FRNRAP. V lost 9 bases, J lost 0 bases, and 10 bases lay in between. The DNA of the CDR3 is TGTGCTAGCCGAGTCTCTAGCACAGATACGCAGTATTTT. Encoded protein: CASRVSSTDTQYF.

The rearrangement joins TRBV5-1 to TRBJ2-7; D is unclear. This CDR3 is 15 amino acids long. Trimming removed 3 bases at V and 2 bases at J, with 15 bases between. The germline gives CDR1 SGHRS, CDR2 YFSETQ. CDR3 in amino acids: CASSSNTVYAYEQYF. As DNA, the CDR3 is TGCGCCAGCAGCTCAAACACGGTCTACGCCTACGAGCAGTACTTC.